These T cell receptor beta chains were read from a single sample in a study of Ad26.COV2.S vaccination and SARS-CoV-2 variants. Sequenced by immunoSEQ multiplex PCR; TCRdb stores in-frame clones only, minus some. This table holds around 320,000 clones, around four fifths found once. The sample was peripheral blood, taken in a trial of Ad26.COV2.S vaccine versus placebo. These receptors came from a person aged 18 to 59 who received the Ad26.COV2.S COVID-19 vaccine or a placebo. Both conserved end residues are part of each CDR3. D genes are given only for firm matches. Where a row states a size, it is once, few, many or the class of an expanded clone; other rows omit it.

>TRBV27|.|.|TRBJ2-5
TGTGCCAGCAGTTTATCTTACAGGGCACAAGAGACCCAGTACTTC
CASSLSYRAQETQYF
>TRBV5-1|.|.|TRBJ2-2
TGCGCCAGCAGCTTTAGCCTAAGGGGGGACCTTAGCGAGCTGTTTTTT
CASSFSLRGDLSELFF
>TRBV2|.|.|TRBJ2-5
TGTGCCAGCAGTTTGCAAGAGACCCAGTACTTC
CASSLQETQYF
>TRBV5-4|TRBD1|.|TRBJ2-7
TGTGCCAGCAGCTTGCAGCTGGGGACAGCCTACGAGCAGTACTTC
CASSLQLGTAYEQYF
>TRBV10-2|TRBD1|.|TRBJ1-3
TGCGCCAGCAGTGTTGGCAGGGGGCTTAACTCTGGAAACACCATATATTTT
CASSVGRGLNSGNTIYF
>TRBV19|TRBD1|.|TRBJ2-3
TGTGCCAGTAAGGACAGGGCTAACACAGATACGCAGTATTTT
CASKDRANTDTQYF
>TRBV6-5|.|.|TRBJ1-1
TGTGCCAGCAGTTGGCAACAGGGTTTAGGAGCTTTCTTT
CASSWQQGLGAFF
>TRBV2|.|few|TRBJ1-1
TGTGCCTCTTGTCGGGCAGGGGTGGTCGGGGCTGAAGCTTTCTTT
CASCRAGVVGAEAFF
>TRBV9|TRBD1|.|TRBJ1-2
TGTGCCAGCAGCGTAGGGGGACAGGGTAGTGGCTACACCTTC
CASSVGGQGSGYTF
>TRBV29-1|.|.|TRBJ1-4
TGCAGCGCCATGAGAGAGTCGGGCGAAAAACTGTTTTTT
CSAMRESGEKLFF
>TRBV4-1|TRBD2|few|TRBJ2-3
TGCGCCAGCAGGAGTAGCGGGGGGCCTACAGATACGCAGTATTTT
CASRSSGGPTDTQYF
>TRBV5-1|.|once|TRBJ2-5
TGCGCCAGCAGCTTCCCAGGGTCAGAGACCCAGTACTTC
CASSFPGSETQYF
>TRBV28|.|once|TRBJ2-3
TGTGCTTCCCTGACTCCCGCCAGAGATACGCAGTATTTT
CASLTPARDTQYF
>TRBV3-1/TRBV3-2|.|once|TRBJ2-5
TGTGCCAGCAGCCAAGAGGGAATAGGAGGGCTCGAGGAGACCCAGTACTTC
CASSQEGIGGLEETQYF
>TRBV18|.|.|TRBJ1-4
TGTGCCAGCTCACCTCAGGGGATTGAAAAACTGTTTTTT
CASSPQGIEKLFF
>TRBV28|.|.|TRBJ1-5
TGTGCCAGCAGTTATACCCGGAATCAGCCCCAGCATTTT
CASSYTRNQPQHF
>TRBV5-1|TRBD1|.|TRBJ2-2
TGCGCCAGCAGGCCCGGGACAGGGGTCACCGGGGAGCTGTTTTTT
CASRPGTGVTGELFF
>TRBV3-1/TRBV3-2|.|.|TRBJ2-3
TGTGCCAGCAGCCAAGATAAAGTGGTGGGGGACACAGATACGCAGTATTTT
CASSQDKVVGDTDTQYF
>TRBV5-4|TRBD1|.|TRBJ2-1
TGTGCCAGCAGCAAGGAACCGACAGGGGAATCCTACAATGAGCAGTTCTTC
CASSKEPTGESYNEQFF
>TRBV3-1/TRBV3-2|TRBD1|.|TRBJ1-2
TGTGCCAGCAGCCAAGATCGGTGGGACAGTGGGGGCTACACCTTC
CASSQDRWDSGGYTF
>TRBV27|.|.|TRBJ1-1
TGTGCCAGCAGTTTCTTCGGGACTGAAGCTTTCTTT
CASSFFGTEAFF
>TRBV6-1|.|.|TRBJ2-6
TGTGCCAGCAGTGACGGGTCCTCTGGGGCCAACGTCCTGACTTTC
CASSDGSSGANVLTF
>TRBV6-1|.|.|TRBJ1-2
TGTGCCAGCAGTGAGACAGCAGCATCCTATGGCTACACCTTC
CASSETAASYGYTF
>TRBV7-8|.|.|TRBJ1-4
TGTGCCAGCAGCTTAGGAGGGGGGGCTAATGAAAAACTGTTTTTT
CASSLGGGANEKLFF
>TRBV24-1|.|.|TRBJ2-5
TGTGCCACCAGTGATCCCAGGGGCATGGAGACCCAGTACTTC
CATSDPRGMETQYF
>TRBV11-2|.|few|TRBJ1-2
TGTGCCAGCAAACAACGAGCTACAGCTAACTATGGCTACACCTTC
CASKQRATANYGYTF
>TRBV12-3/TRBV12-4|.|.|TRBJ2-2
TGTGCCAGCACCGACAGAGTAGAGCTGTTTTTT
CASTDRVELFF
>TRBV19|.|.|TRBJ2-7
TGTGCCAGTAGTATACAGGGCTCCTACGAGCAGTACTTC
CASSIQGSYEQYF
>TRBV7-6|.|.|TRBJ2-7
TGTGCCAGCAGCTTAGGACCAGGGGATACCTACGAGCAGTACTTC
CASSLGPGDTYEQYF
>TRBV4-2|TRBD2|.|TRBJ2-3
TGTGCCAGCAGCCCGAAGAGGACTAGCGGGGGGGCGAATTCTACAGATACGCAGTATTTT
CASSPKRTSGGANSTDTQYF
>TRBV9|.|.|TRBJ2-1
TGTGCCAGCAGCGCCAGGACCTTACTAGGTCCGCAGTTCTTC
CASSARTLLGPQFF
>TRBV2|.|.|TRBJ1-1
TGTGCCAGCAGTGAAGCGATGGGTAGGGTGAACACTGAAGCTTTCTTT
CASSEAMGRVNTEAFF
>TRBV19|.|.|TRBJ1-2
TGTGCCAGTAGTATCCCGGGTCAGGGACATATCTATGGCTACACCTTC
CASSIPGQGHIYGYTF
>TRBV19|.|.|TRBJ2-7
TGTGCCAGTAGTATAGCAGGGTTAGTAAACGAGCAGTACTTC
CASSIAGLVNEQYF
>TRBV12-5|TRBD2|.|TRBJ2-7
TGTGCTAGTGCCAAGGGCACAGGCCCGGGAGGGGGTTACGAGCAGTACTTC
CASAKGTGPGGGYEQYF
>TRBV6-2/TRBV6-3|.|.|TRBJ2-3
TGTGCCAGCAGTTACCTCTCCAAAGATACGCAGTATTTT
CASSYLSKDTQYF
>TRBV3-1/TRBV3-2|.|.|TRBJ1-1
TGTGCCAGCAGCCCTCCCGGACGCGGTGAAGCTTTCTTT
CASSPPGRGEAFF
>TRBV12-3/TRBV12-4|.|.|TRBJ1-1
TGTGCCAGCAGTTCGGCAGACAGGACGGCTTTCTTT
CASSSADRTAFF
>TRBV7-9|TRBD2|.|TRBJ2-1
TGTGCCAGCAGCTTAGTCGGCGGGGGGCCAGACAATGAGCAGTTCTTC
CASSLVGGGPDNEQFF
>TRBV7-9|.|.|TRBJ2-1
TGTGCCAGCAGCTGGACAGTTTACAATGAGCAGTTCTTC
CASSWTVYNEQFF
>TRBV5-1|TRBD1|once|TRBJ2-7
TGCGCCAGCAAAACCGGGACAGGGGGGTACGAGCAGTACTTC
CASKTGTGGYEQYF
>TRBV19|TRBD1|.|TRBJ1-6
TGTGCCAGTAGGGGGACAGCTCTTTCACCCCTCCACTTT
CASRGTALSPLHF
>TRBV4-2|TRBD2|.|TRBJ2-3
TGTGCCAGCAGCCAAGCGATACTAGCGGGGGGCCCACCTAGCACAGATACGCAGTATTTT
CASSQAILAGGPPSTDTQYF
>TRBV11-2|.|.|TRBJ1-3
TGTGCCAGCAGCTTAGGGCAGGACGCTGGAAACACCATATATTTT
CASSLGQDAGNTIYF
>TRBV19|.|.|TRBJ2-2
TGTGCCAGTGAGGTATTAAATGGGGAGCTGTTTTTT
CASEVLNGELFF
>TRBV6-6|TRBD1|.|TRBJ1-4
TGTGCCAGCAGGGGGGACAGGGCCTTTGCAAAACTGTTTTTT
CASRGDRAFAKLFF
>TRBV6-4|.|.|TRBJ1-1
TGTGCCAGCAGTTCGACAGGTCCGAACACTGAAGCTTTCTTT
CASSSTGPNTEAFF
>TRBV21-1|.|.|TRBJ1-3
TGTGCCAGCAGCAAGTACGGAAACACCATATATTTT
CASSKYGNTIYF
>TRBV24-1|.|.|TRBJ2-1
TGTGCCACCAGTGGTAACGGATCTTTTGTAAATGAGCAGTTCTTC
CATSGNGSFVNEQFF
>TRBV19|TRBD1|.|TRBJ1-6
TGTGCCAGTAGTATAGAAGGGCTCGGACAGGGCTTCTCTCGTAATTCACCCCTCCACTTT
CASSIEGLGQGFSRNSPLHF